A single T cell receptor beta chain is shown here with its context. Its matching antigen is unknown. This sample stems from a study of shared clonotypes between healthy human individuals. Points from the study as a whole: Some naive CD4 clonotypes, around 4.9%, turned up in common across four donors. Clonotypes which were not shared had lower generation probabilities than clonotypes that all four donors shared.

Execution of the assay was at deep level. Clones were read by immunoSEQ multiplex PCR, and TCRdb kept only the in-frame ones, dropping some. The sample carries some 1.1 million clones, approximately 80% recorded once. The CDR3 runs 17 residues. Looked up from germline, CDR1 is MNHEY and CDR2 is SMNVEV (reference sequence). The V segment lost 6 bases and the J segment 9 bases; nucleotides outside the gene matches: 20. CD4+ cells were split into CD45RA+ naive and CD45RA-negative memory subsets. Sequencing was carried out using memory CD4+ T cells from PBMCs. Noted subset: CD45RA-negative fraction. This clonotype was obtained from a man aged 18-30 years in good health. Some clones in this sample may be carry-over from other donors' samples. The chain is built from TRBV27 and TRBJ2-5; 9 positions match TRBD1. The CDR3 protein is CASSTRDRAGDAKAQYF. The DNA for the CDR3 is TGTGCCAGCAGCACTCGGGACAGGGCCGGTGACGCGAAGGCCCAGTACTTC.